What follows are 13 T cell receptor beta chains derived from one specimen sequenced in a study of cytomegalovirus exposure and HLA in healthy donors. The PCR used 60 Vbeta and 13 Jbeta primers. Clones were read by immunoSEQ multiplex PCR, and TCRdb kept only the in-frame ones, dropping some. The table includes some 120,000 clones, roughly four fifths detected once. Sequencing was carried out using PBMCs. All receptors come from a woman between 18 and 29 years old in good health and CMV-seronegative.

This clone was detected a few times. This rearrangement joins TRBV7-9 to TRBJ1-2, with 7 positions matching TRBD1. Germline V lookup: CDR1 SEHNR, CDR2 FQNEAQ (reference sequence). Germline trimming cut 5 bases from V and 4 bases from J; bases unmatched to any gene: 4. This CDR3 contains 13 residues. The CDR3 nucleotides are TGTGCCAGCAGCCGGGACAGCTTCTATGGCTACACCTTC. Protein sequence: CASSRDSFYGYTF. Together with reference TRBV7-9 and TRBJ1-2, the CDR3 gives the full variable domain: DTGVSQNPRHKITKRGQNVTFRCDPISEHNRLYWYRQTLGQGPEFLTYFQNEAQLEKSRLLSDRFSAERPKGSFSTLEIQRTEQGDSAMYLCASSRDSFYGYTFGSGTRLTVV.

This chain joins TRBV5-1 and TRBJ2-2; tentative D call: TRBD2 (6 bases). The length of the CDR3 is 16 residues. Germline CDR1 SGHRS, CDR2 YFSETQ. V lost 0 bases to trimming and J lost 1 base, with 10 bases between them. Written as DNA, the CDR3 is TGCGCCAGCAGCTTGGGGAATAGCGGGAACACCGGGGAGCTGTTTTTT. Amino acid sequence: CASSLGNSGNTGELFF.

This sequence joins TRBV5-6 and TRBJ2-7, with a possible D match to TRBD2 (6 bases). Germline values: CDR1 SGHDT, CDR2 YYEEEE. The CDR3 is 15 amino acids. The ends were cut back, 2 bases at V and 4 bases at J, with 16 bases in the middle. Written as DNA, the CDR3 is TGTGCCAGCAGCTTCAGGGTTGCGGGGAGGTACGAGCAGTACTTC. Translating it yields CASSFRVAGRYEQYF.

The rearrangement links TRBV7-8 to TRBJ1-1; D gene ambiguous. Germline V gene lookup returns CDR1 SGHVS and CDR2 FQNEAQ. The CDR3 is 15 amino acids. V lost 2 bases to trimming and J lost 1 base, with 11 bases between them. CDR3 in amino acids: CASSLLEGTNTEAFF. The CDR3 DNA reads as TGTGCCAGCAGCTTATTGGAGGGAACGAACACTGAAGCTTTCTTT.

The chain joins TRBV5-4 to TRBJ1-5; D not resolved. Per the germline V gene, CDR1 is SGHNT and CDR2 is YYREEE (reference sequence). V was shortened by 2 bases and J by 2 bases, with 11 bases between the two germline ends. This CDR3 comprises 15 residues. This CDR3 reads CASSFDTIGNQPQHF. The CDR3 DNA reads TGTGCCAGCAGCTTCGACACGATCGGCAATCAGCCCCAGCATTTT.

The chain has TRBV5-5 and TRBJ2-7, with D perhaps TRBD2 (6 bases). V was cut by 0 bases and J by 5 bases, with 12 bases left in between. The V gene's germline CDR1 is SGHKS and CDR2 YYEKEE (reference sequence). The CDR3 contains 14 residues. In nucleotides, the CDR3 is TGTGCCAGCAGCTTGGCTGGGGGGAACGACGAGCAGTACTTC. Translating gives CASSLAGGNDEQYF.

This clone was detected a few times. CDR3 in amino acids: CASSSFEDPNEKLFF. The DNA for the CDR3 is TGTGCCAGCAGCTCCTTCGAGGATCCTAATGAAAAACTGTTTTTT. The rearrangement uses TRBV6-5 and TRBJ1-4; D unclear. The V gene's germline CDR1 is MNHEY and CDR2 SVGAGI. The CDR3 has 15 residues. The germline V and J ends were trimmed by 6 bases and 3 bases, with 14 bases remaining between them.

The V and J genes are TRBV19 and TRBJ2-3, with D maybe TRBD1 (5 bases). V dropped 6 bases and J dropped 0 bases, with 10 bases sitting between them. Germline V CDR1 and CDR2: LNHDA, SQIVND (reference sequence). This CDR3 region has 14 residues. The CDR3 sequence is CASRNDRSTDTQYF. CDR3 coding DNA: TGTGCCAGTAGGAACGACAGAAGCACAGATACGCAGTATTTT.

The chain has TRBV10-3 and TRBJ1-5; 7 nucleotides match TRBD1. The CDR3 runs to 15 residues. Germline-derived CDR1 and CDR2 are ENHRY and SYGVKD. Trimming removed 3 bases from V and 1 base from J; junction bases left unmatched: 3. CDR3 bases: TGTGCCATCAGTGAAGACAGGGCCAGCAATCAGCCCCAGCATTTT. Amino acid sequence: CAISEDRASNQPQHF.

The CDR3 region is CASRELGLAGDVDTQYF. CDR3 nucleotide sequence: TGTGCCAGTAGGGAATTGGGACTAGCGGGAGACGTAGATACGCAGTATTTT. V gene TRBV19 combines with J gene TRBJ2-3; 14 nucleotides match TRBD2. The V and J ends lost 6 bases and 5 bases, in that order; junction bases with no gene match: 10. The germline V gene has CDR1 LNHDA and CDR2 SQIVND (reference sequence). CDR3 length equals 17 residues.

The chain recombines TRBV5-1 with TRBJ2-7, with 10 bases aligning to TRBD1. CDR3 length: 15 amino acids. The trim removed 4 bases at V and 5 bases at J, leaving 9 bases unmatched. Per the germline V gene, CDR1 is SGHRS and CDR2 is YFSETQ. The CDR3 nucleotides are TGCGCCAGCAGCCGGACAGGGGGGGCACTGGACGAGCAGTACTTC. Amino acids: CASSRTGGALDEQYF.

The chain combines TRBV5-1 with TRBJ1-2; weak D call: TRBD1 (6 bases). Per the germline V gene, CDR1 is SGHRS and CDR2 is YFSETQ. Trimming removed 4 bases from V and 2 bases from J, with 12 bases in between. The CDR3 totals 14 residues. The CDR3 DNA reads TGCGCCAGCAGCGGGTTAACAGGGAACTATGGCTACACCTTC. Translating gives CASSGLTGNYGYTF.

The rearrangement uses TRBV7-2 and TRBJ1-3; D remains ambiguous. The CDR3 runs 12 residues. Trimming took off 5 bases at V and 5 bases at J, with 7 bases between the two ends. Germline lookup yields CDR1 SGHTA and CDR2 FQGNSA. CDR3 residues: CASSPYRNTIYF. CDR3 sequence (DNA): TGTGCCAGCAGCCCTTATAGAAACACCATATATTTT.